This section outlines one T cell receptor (beta chain) sequence together with its context. The data belong to a study of blood T cells in healthy people across ages. Donors were systemically healthy Caucasian individuals from Russia aged about 6 to 90 years. Investigators took around 11 milliliters of peripheral blood from every donor. V dropped 4 bases and J dropped 4; count of bases not matched to a gene: 7. There are 15 residues in the CDR3. The germline V gene has CDR1 LGHDT and CDR2 YNNKEL (reference sequence). A sample-barcoded 5' primer and a J-beta primer mix were used in a second PCR of roughly 6 to 11 cycles. MiXCR, applied by TCRdb to the 5' RACE reads, yields one record per CDR3 protein. Here the sample spans more than 900,000 distinct CDR3 sequences, almost 25% being singletons. These data were also reused for a study on T cells of mothers and their children. That paper notes: Thymic selection shapes TCR recombination output in related pairs, and it does so similarly in unrelated pairs.

This clonotype was sampled from a girl aged 2-9 years in good health. This chain connects TRBV3-1 to TRBJ2-1, with TRBD2 identical over 7 bases. Source material: blood. The CDR3 here is CASSLREANYNEQFF. CDR3 in DNA: TGTGCCAGCAGCCTCCGGGAGGCCAATTACAATGAGCAGTTCTTC.